The entry that follows covers one TCR beta chain sequence. One end of the junction does not line up with germline, which may come from a read error. Naive CD8 T cells were sorted, and the gate applied was CD8+CD4-CCR7+CD45RA+. The record originates from a study of molecular identifiers for immune sequencing clone quantification. TCRdb analysed the PCR reads with MiXCR anew, one entry per CDR3 protein. The sample lists more than 450,000 distinct CDR3 sequences, about 25% occurring once. Germline CDR1 LGHNA, CDR2 YSLEER. This CDR3 has 15 residues. Sequencing was carried out using naive CD8+ T cells from blood, with Jurkat cell RNA spiked in. Subset noted: FACS-sorted CD8+CD4-CCR7+CD45RA+ naive T cells. The receptor comes from a human donor in good health. Some libraries in this study had Jurkat cell RNA spiked in. This rearrangement joins TRBV4-3 to TRBJ2-3, with 10 bases fitting TRBD1. The CDR3 sequence is CTSSQDRGRSDTQYF. CDR3 nucleotides: TGCACCAGCAGCCAAGACAGGGGGCGGTCAGATACGCAGTATTTT.